This T cell receptor beta chain was sequenced in a study of human T cells and chemical hapten exposure. Findings and limits, study-wide: DPC sensitization left the count of TCRs above 1 in 1000 unchanged.

TCRdb itself ran the RACE reads through MiXCR, one entry per CDR3 protein. The table records 150,000 to 200,000 distinct CDR3 sequences, roughly a quarter of them present only once. This clonotype has a handful of counts. Its target is unknown. Described time point: patch test 3, about 24 weeks after DPC sensitization. Treatment in this sample: therapeutic diphenylcyclopropenone sensitization with weekly scalp DPC. Prior to application of each patch test, blood was drawn. Germline lookup yields CDR1 SGDLS and CDR2 YYNGEE. This CDR3 is built from 15 residues. The V gene end was trimmed by 0 bases and the J gene end by 3 bases; junction bases not matched to a gene: 6.

V is TRBV9 and J is TRBJ2-7; TRBD1 aligns across 7 bases. This sequence was found in a woman younger than 35 with alopecia areata. Some clones in this sample may be carry-over from other donors' samples. This sample comprised whole blood, obtained in connection with sensitization to the hapten diphenylcyclopropenone (DPC). CDR3 DNA: TGTGCCAGCAGCGTAGGACAGGGTGCGCACTACGAGCAGTACTTC. It translates to CASSVGQGAHYEQYF.